These T cell receptor beta chains were read from a single sample in a study of immune heterogeneity within non-small cell lung tumors. Via MiXCR, TCRdb re-called the multiplex PCR reads, giving one row per CDR3 protein. The sample gives 3,000 or so distinct CDR3 sequences, roughly 15% of which show up once; about 20% is in the top ten. The sample comprised lung tumor tissue. The receptors originated from a man aged 50-60 years with non-small cell lung cancer. The CDR3 runs from the conserved cysteine through the conserved F or W. D genes are given only for firm matches. Size tells how often a clone was seen (once, few, many) or the class of an expanded clone, and some rows leave it out.

clone_size: medium-sized; v_call: TRBV12-3/TRBV12-4; j_call: TRBJ2-7; d_call: NA; cdr3_nt: TGTGCCAGTGAAGCGGGCTCCTCCTACGAGCAGTACTTC; cdr3_aa: CASEAGSSYEQYF
clone_size: medium-sized; v_call: TRBV9; j_call: TRBJ2-3; d_call: TRBD2; cdr3_nt: TGTGCCAGCAGCGTAGAGCGGGAGTTCGGCACAGATACGCAGTATTTT; cdr3_aa: CASSVEREFGTDTQYF
clone_size: NA; v_call: TRBV24-1; j_call: TRBJ1-5; d_call: NA; cdr3_nt: TGTGCCACCAGTGATTTCACTAGCAATCAGCCCCAGCATTTT; cdr3_aa: CATSDFTSNQPQHF
clone_size: medium-sized; v_call: TRBV27; j_call: TRBJ2-3; d_call: TRBD2; cdr3_nt: TGTGCCAGCAGTTTAAGGCCTAGCGGCCAGGCAGATACGCAGTATTTT; cdr3_aa: CASSLRPSGQADTQYF
clone_size: few; v_call: TRBV7-2; j_call: TRBJ2-1; d_call: TRBD1; cdr3_nt: TGTGCCAGCAGCGCCTGGGACAGACCCCCTACCTACAATGAGCAGTTCTTC; cdr3_aa: CASSAWDRPPTYNEQFF
clone_size: NA; v_call: TRBV20-1; j_call: TRBJ1-5; d_call: NA; cdr3_nt: TGCAGTGCTAGATCCCCGACCGGGACCCGCAATGTACCCCAGCATTTT; cdr3_aa: CSARSPTGTRNVPQHF
clone_size: many; v_call: TRBV5-1; j_call: TRBJ2-7; d_call: NA; cdr3_nt: TGCGCCAGCAGCTTCCTACAGGGATACGAGCAGTACTTC; cdr3_aa: CASSFLQGYEQYF
clone_size: many; v_call: TRBV28; j_call: TRBJ2-2; d_call: NA; cdr3_nt: TGTGCCAGCAGTTTGGGACATCGAACCGGGGAGCTGTTTTTT; cdr3_aa: CASSLGHRTGELFF
clone_size: many; v_call: TRBV9; j_call: TRBJ1-4; d_call: TRBD1; cdr3_nt: TGTGCCAGCAGCCCCAGGTGGACAGGGGACGAAAAACTGTTTTTT; cdr3_aa: CASSPRWTGDEKLFF
clone_size: many; v_call: TRBV9; j_call: TRBJ2-1; d_call: NA; cdr3_nt: TGTGCCAGCAGCGTAGGGACAAATGAGCAGTTCTTC; cdr3_aa: CASSVGTNEQFF
clone_size: many; v_call: TRBV12-3/TRBV12-4; j_call: TRBJ2-3; d_call: TRBD1; cdr3_nt: TGTGCCAGCACCCTGGACAGGATGGGGACAGATACGCAGTATTTT; cdr3_aa: CASTLDRMGTDTQYF
clone_size: medium-sized; v_call: TRBV30; j_call: TRBJ1-4; d_call: NA; cdr3_nt: TGTGCCTGGAGTTTGGGACACGAAGATAATGAAAAACTGTTTTTT; cdr3_aa: CAWSLGHEDNEKLFF
clone_size: medium-sized; v_call: TRBV27; j_call: TRBJ1-1; d_call: TRBD1; cdr3_nt: TGTGCCAGCACGTTGACAGGGAAGGGCTTCACTGAAGCTTTCTTT; cdr3_aa: CASTLTGKGFTEAFF
clone_size: many; v_call: TRBV28; j_call: TRBJ1-4; d_call: NA; cdr3_nt: TGTGCCAGCAGTATGTCTTACAGGACAGCTGAAAAACTGTTTTTT; cdr3_aa: CASSMSYRTAEKLFF
clone_size: medium-sized; v_call: TRBV20-1; j_call: TRBJ1-5; d_call: TRBD1; cdr3_nt: TGCAGTGCTCCCGACAGGGAAGTGGATCAGCCCCAGCATTTT; cdr3_aa: CSAPDREVDQPQHF
clone_size: NA; v_call: TRBV9; j_call: TRBJ1-1; d_call: NA; cdr3_nt: TGTGCCAGCAGCTCTCAAGTCCGGGGCACTGAAGCTTTCTTT; cdr3_aa: CASSSQVRGTEAFF
clone_size: medium-sized; v_call: TRBV9; j_call: TRBJ2-7; d_call: NA; cdr3_nt: TGTGCCAGCAGCGTCTCCCCCGGGGCGGGAAGGTATTACGAGCAGTACTTC; cdr3_aa: CASSVSPGAGRYYEQYF
clone_size: hyperexpanded; v_call: TRBV4-1; j_call: TRBJ2-3; d_call: NA; cdr3_nt: TGCGCCAGCAGCCGAATAGCGGATTTAGCGGATACGCAGTATTTT; cdr3_aa: CASSRIADLADTQYF
clone_size: large; v_call: TRBV6-1; j_call: TRBJ2-7; d_call: TRBD2; cdr3_nt: TGTGCCAGCAGTGGTGGGGGGGGCTACGAGCAGTACTTC; cdr3_aa: CASSGGGGYEQYF
clone_size: medium-sized; v_call: TRBV19; j_call: TRBJ1-5; d_call: NA; cdr3_nt: TGTGCCAGTAGTATAGGGAACCAGCCCCAGCATTTT; cdr3_aa: CASSIGNQPQHF
clone_size: many; v_call: TRBV19; j_call: TRBJ1-5; d_call: NA; cdr3_nt: TGTGCCAGTGGCCTAAAGAGGGGTAATCAGCCCCAGCATTTT; cdr3_aa: CASGLKRGNQPQHF
clone_size: many; v_call: TRBV15; j_call: TRBJ1-1; d_call: NA; cdr3_nt: TGTGCCACCAGCTTTCAACTGAACACTGAAGCTTTCTTT; cdr3_aa: CATSFQLNTEAFF
clone_size: medium-sized; v_call: TRBV19; j_call: TRBJ2-7; d_call: NA; cdr3_nt: TGTGCCAGTAGTATCGGCAGGGGCGGCTACGAGCAGTACTTC; cdr3_aa: CASSIGRGGYEQYF
clone_size: medium-sized; v_call: TRBV7-6; j_call: TRBJ2-7; d_call: NA; cdr3_nt: TGTGCCAGCAGCTTAGAAAGTGCCTACGAGCAGTACTTC; cdr3_aa: CASSLESAYEQYF
clone_size: few; v_call: TRBV5-1; j_call: TRBJ1-1; d_call: TRBD1; cdr3_nt: TGCGCCAGCAGCTTACAGGGGGCCACTGAAGCTTTCTTT; cdr3_aa: CASSLQGATEAFF
clone_size: NA; v_call: TRBV19; j_call: TRBJ2-2; d_call: NA; cdr3_nt: TGTGCCAATAGTCTAACGAACACCGGGGAGCTGTTTTTT; cdr3_aa: CANSLTNTGELFF
clone_size: large; v_call: TRBV27; j_call: TRBJ2-1; d_call: NA; cdr3_nt: TGTGCCAGCAGTTTATCGACGACGGCGTACAATGAGCAGTTCTTC; cdr3_aa: CASSLSTTAYNEQFF
clone_size: medium-sized; v_call: TRBV12-3/TRBV12-4; j_call: TRBJ2-6; d_call: NA; cdr3_nt: TGTGCCAGCAGTTTAGGAGTGTCGGACTCTGGGGCCAACGTCCTGACTTTC; cdr3_aa: CASSLGVSDSGANVLTF
clone_size: medium-sized; v_call: TRBV3-1; j_call: TRBJ2-7; d_call: TRBD1; cdr3_nt: TGTGCCAGCAGCCAAGGACAGGGGGGCTACGAGCAGTACTTC; cdr3_aa: CASSQGQGGYEQYF
clone_size: medium-sized; v_call: TRBV27; j_call: TRBJ1-1; d_call: NA; cdr3_nt: TGTGCCAGCAGTTTAAAGTGGTCCAACACTGAAGCTTTCTTT; cdr3_aa: CASSLKWSNTEAFF
clone_size: NA; v_call: TRBV12-3/TRBV12-4; j_call: TRBJ2-7; d_call: NA; cdr3_nt: TGTGCCAGCAGTTACAACAGGGTCTACGAGCAGTACTTC; cdr3_aa: CASSYNRVYEQYF
clone_size: medium-sized; v_call: TRBV2; j_call: TRBJ2-6; d_call: NA; cdr3_nt: TGTGCCAGCAGCGGAACTGGGGCCAACGTCCTGACTTTC; cdr3_aa: CASSGTGANVLTF
clone_size: once; v_call: TRBV13; j_call: TRBJ2-7; d_call: NA; cdr3_nt: TGTGCCAGCAGCCCCGGACTAGGGGGTGCCTACGAGCAGTACTTC; cdr3_aa: CASSPGLGGAYEQYF
clone_size: few; v_call: TRBV4-1; j_call: TRBJ2-1; d_call: NA; cdr3_nt: TGCGCCAGCAGCCGTCCTCCCGGGGGCGACAATGAGCAGTTCTTC; cdr3_aa: CASSRPPGGDNEQFF
clone_size: few; v_call: TRBV11-2; j_call: TRBJ2-3; d_call: TRBD2; cdr3_nt: TGTGCCAGCAGCTCATATCTACCAACCCCGACTAGCGGTTACACAGATACGCAGTATTTT; cdr3_aa: CASSSYLPTPTSGYTDTQYF
clone_size: NA; v_call: TRBV7-8; j_call: TRBJ2-4; d_call: NA; cdr3_nt: TGTGCCAGCAGCTTAGGGGGGGTCCAGTACTTC; cdr3_aa: CASSLGGVQYF
clone_size: medium-sized; v_call: TRBV5-6; j_call: TRBJ2-5; d_call: TRBD1; cdr3_nt: TGTGCCAGCAGCTTGGGGGGGGCGACAGGGGGCTTAGAGACCCAGTACTTC; cdr3_aa: CASSLGGATGGLETQYF
clone_size: medium-sized; v_call: TRBV20-1; j_call: TRBJ2-3; d_call: NA; cdr3_nt: TGCAGTGCTAGAGGTCGAGGGCCTAGGAGAGATACGCAGTATTTT; cdr3_aa: CSARGRGPRRDTQYF
clone_size: medium-sized; v_call: TRBV18; j_call: TRBJ1-2; d_call: NA; cdr3_nt: TGTGCCAGCTCACCTCCGGTCTCTAATGGCTACACCTTC; cdr3_aa: CASSPPVSNGYTF
clone_size: medium-sized; v_call: TRBV19; j_call: TRBJ2-3; d_call: TRBD2; cdr3_nt: TGTGCCAGTAGTAGGGCTAGCGGGAACACAGATACGCAGTATTTT; cdr3_aa: CASSRASGNTDTQYF
clone_size: medium-sized; v_call: TRBV24-1; j_call: TRBJ2-3; d_call: TRBD1; cdr3_nt: TGTGCCACCAGTGATTGGGGACAGGGGTCCGATACGCAGTATTTT; cdr3_aa: CATSDWGQGSDTQYF
clone_size: large; v_call: TRBV19; j_call: TRBJ1-5; d_call: NA; cdr3_nt: TGTGCCAGTAGACGGCGTACCCAGGATCAGCCCCAGCATTTT; cdr3_aa: CASRRRTQDQPQHF
clone_size: medium-sized; v_call: TRBV24-1; j_call: TRBJ2-1; d_call: TRBD1; cdr3_nt: TGTGCCACCCGCGGGACAGGCGGATACAATGAGCAGTTCTTC; cdr3_aa: CATRGTGGYNEQFF
clone_size: medium-sized; v_call: TRBV9; j_call: TRBJ2-2; d_call: NA; cdr3_nt: TGTGCCAGCAGCGGATCACACAGGGGGAAACTAGCGGGTTCGAACACCGGGGAGCTGTTTTTT; cdr3_aa: CASSGSHRGKLAGSNTGELFF
clone_size: NA; v_call: TRBV6-1; j_call: TRBJ2-6; d_call: NA; cdr3_nt: TGTGCCAGCAGCCAAAGGGGGTTGGGGGCCAACGCCCTGACTTTC; cdr3_aa: CASSQRGLGANALTF
clone_size: medium-sized; v_call: TRBV27; j_call: TRBJ1-2; d_call: TRBD1; cdr3_nt: TGTGCCAGCAGTTTCTCGGGTGCAGGGGGTTCTGGCTACACCTTC; cdr3_aa: CASSFSGAGGSGYTF
clone_size: medium-sized; v_call: TRBV12-3/TRBV12-4; j_call: TRBJ2-7; d_call: TRBD2; cdr3_nt: TGTGCCAGCAGTCCTAGCGGGGCCGGCTACGAGCAGTACTTC; cdr3_aa: CASSPSGAGYEQYF
clone_size: medium-sized; v_call: TRBV6-2/TRBV6-3; j_call: TRBJ2-7; d_call: TRBD1; cdr3_nt: TGTGCCAGCAGTGCCCCCCACCGGGACAGGACCTACGAGCAGTACTTC; cdr3_aa: CASSAPHRDRTYEQYF
clone_size: many; v_call: TRBV6-4; j_call: TRBJ2-1; d_call: NA; cdr3_nt: TGTGCCAGCAGTTGGGCTAGCCCATACAATGAGCAGTTCTTC; cdr3_aa: CASSWASPYNEQFF
clone_size: medium-sized; v_call: TRBV13; j_call: TRBJ2-7; d_call: TRBD2; cdr3_nt: TGTGCCAGCAGTTACACTAGCGGGAGCTCCTACGAGCAGTACTTC; cdr3_aa: CASSYTSGSSYEQYF
clone_size: medium-sized; v_call: TRBV12-3/TRBV12-4; j_call: TRBJ1-2; d_call: NA; cdr3_nt: TGTGCCAGCAGTTTAGAGGGGGGCGCTGCGAATGGCTACACCTTC; cdr3_aa: CASSLEGGAANGYTF
clone_size: medium-sized; v_call: TRBV27; j_call: TRBJ1-2; d_call: NA; cdr3_nt: TGTGCCAGCAGTTACGTGGCAGGGACCTATGGCTACACCTTC; cdr3_aa: CASSYVAGTYGYTF
clone_size: medium-sized; v_call: TRBV11-2; j_call: TRBJ1-6; d_call: TRBD1; cdr3_nt: TGTGCCAGCAGCTTAGGGTCAGGGGGTGGTTCACCCCTCCACTTT; cdr3_aa: CASSLGSGGGSPLHF
clone_size: medium-sized; v_call: TRBV6-2/TRBV6-3; j_call: TRBJ2-2; d_call: TRBD2; cdr3_nt: TGTGCCAGCAGTCTGAGCGAGGGAGGGTACACCGGGGAGCTGTTTTTT; cdr3_aa: CASSLSEGGYTGELFF
clone_size: medium-sized; v_call: TRBV28; j_call: TRBJ2-2; d_call: TRBD2; cdr3_nt: TGTGCCAGCAGTTCCCCGGGACTATCTATTACCGGGGAGCTGTTTTTT; cdr3_aa: CASSSPGLSITGELFF
clone_size: many; v_call: TRBV14; j_call: TRBJ2-1; d_call: TRBD2; cdr3_nt: TGTGCCAGCAGCTCACTAGCGGGAGGGAATGAGCAGTTCTTC; cdr3_aa: CASSSLAGGNEQFF
clone_size: medium-sized; v_call: TRBV20-1; j_call: TRBJ2-1; d_call: TRBD2; cdr3_nt: TGCAGTGCTGCGACCGCTAGCGGGCGGAATGAGCAGTTCTTC; cdr3_aa: CSAATASGRNEQFF
clone_size: medium-sized; v_call: TRBV24-1; j_call: TRBJ2-2; d_call: NA; cdr3_nt: TGTGCCACCAGTGATTTGGGCAGGAGGGGGACCGGGGAGCTGTTTTTT; cdr3_aa: CATSDLGRRGTGELFF